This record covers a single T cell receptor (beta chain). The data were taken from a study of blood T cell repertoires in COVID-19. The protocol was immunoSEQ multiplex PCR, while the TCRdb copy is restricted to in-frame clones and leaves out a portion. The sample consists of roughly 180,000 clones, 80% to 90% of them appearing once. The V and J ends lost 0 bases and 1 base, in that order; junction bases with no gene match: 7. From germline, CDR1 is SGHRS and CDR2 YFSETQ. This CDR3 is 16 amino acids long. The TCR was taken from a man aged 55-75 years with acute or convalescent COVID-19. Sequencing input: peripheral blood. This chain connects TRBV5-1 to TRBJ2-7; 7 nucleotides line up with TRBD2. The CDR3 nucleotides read TGCGCCAGCAGCTTGGTTTCTCCAGCGGGGTCCTACGAGCAGTACTTC. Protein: CASSLVSPAGSYEQYF. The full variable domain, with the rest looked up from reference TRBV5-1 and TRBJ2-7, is KAGVTQTPRYLIKTRGQQVTLSCSPISGHRSVSWYQQTPGQGLQFLFEYFSETQRNKGNFPGRFSGRQFSNSRSEMNVSTLELGDSALYLCASSLVSPAGSYEQYFGPGTRLTVT.